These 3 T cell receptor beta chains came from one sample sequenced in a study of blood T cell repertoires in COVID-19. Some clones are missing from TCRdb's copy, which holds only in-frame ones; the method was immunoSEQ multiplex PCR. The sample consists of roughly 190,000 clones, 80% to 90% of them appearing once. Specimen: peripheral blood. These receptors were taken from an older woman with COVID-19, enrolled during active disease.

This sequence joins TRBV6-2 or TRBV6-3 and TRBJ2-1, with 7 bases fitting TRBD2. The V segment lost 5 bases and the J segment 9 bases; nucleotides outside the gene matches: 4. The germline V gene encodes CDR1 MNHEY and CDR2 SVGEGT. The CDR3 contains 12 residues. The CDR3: CASSVGLSEQFF. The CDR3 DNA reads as TGTGCCAGCAGTGTGGGACTATCTGAGCAGTTCTTC.

The CDR3 here is CASSSAEGFNEQFF. The CDR3 coding sequence is TGTGCCAGCAGTTCAGCGGAAGGGTTCAATGAGCAGTTCTTC. The J gene is TRBJ2-1, the V gene TRBV27; TRBD2 might be the D (5 bases). Germline V lookup: CDR1 MNHEY, CDR2 SMNVEV (reference sequence). This CDR3 has 14 residues. V lost 4 bases, J lost 6 bases, and 13 bases lay in between.

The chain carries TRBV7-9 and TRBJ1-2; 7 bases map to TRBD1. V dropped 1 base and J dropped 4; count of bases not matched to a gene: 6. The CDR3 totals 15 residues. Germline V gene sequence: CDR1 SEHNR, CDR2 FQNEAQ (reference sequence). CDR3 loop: CASSLVGQMSYGYTF. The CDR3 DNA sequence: TGTGCCAGCAGCTTAGTGGGACAGATGAGCTATGGCTACACCTTC.